These 3 T cell receptor beta chains were all obtained from the same sample, sequenced in a study of T-cell reconstitution after alpha-beta-depleted transplantation in children (dated by TCRdb to about 2016). The treatment or condition label of this sample denotes: allogeneic hematopoietic cell transplantation with graft depleted of TCRalphabeta T cells and CD19 B cells. The library was generated by PCR. The sample was run on an Illumina HiSeq 2500. TCR library preparation used molecular barcoding, with unique molecular identifiers applied to normalize quantification of the TCRbeta repertoire. TCRdb passed the public sequencing reads through fastp at Q25 and MiXCR, retaining productive beta sequences. CDR3 protein sequences are deduplicated, and each keeps its most common genes and DNA. The sample data list almost 500,000 distinct CDR3 sequences, and under 12% of these were observed just once. The ten largest clones represent 2% of the sample.

Sequences were derived from PBMCs, sampled before TCRalphabeta/CD19-depleted stem cell transplant. The origin of the receptors is a child aged 2-15 years with inherited bone marrow failure, due to receive a stem cell transplant.

V gene TRBV19 combines with J gene TRBJ2-3, with D uncertain. The CDR3 is made up of 15 amino acids. The germline V gene has CDR1 LNHDA and CDR2 SQIVND (reference sequence). V was clipped by 5 bases and J by 9 bases, with 21 bases between them. CDR3 amino acids: CASSRASSLGSTQYF. The CDR3 bases are TGTGCCAGTAGTCGGGCATCCTCCCTGGGATCGACGCAGTATTTT.

This clonotype appeared a few times. The chain combines TRBV20-1 with TRBJ2-7; tentatively, D is TRBD1 (7 bases). Germline loops: CDR1 DFQATT, CDR2 SNEGSKA (reference sequence). The CDR3 is made up of 13 amino acids. Trimming took off 6 bases at V and 4 bases at J, with 16 bases between the two ends. Here the CDR3 reads CSALGRGDYEQYF. The CDR3 region has the DNA TGCAGTGCCCTGGGCAGGGGGGATTACGAGCAGTACTTC.

The chain employs TRBV12-3 or TRBV12-4 and TRBJ2-1; D is ambiguous. CDR3 length: 12 amino acids. V was trimmed by 5 bases and J by 8 bases, leaving 10 bases between them. CDR3 nucleotide sequence: TGTGCCAGCAGTCTAGTGTCTGATGAGCAGTTCTTC. Amino acids: CASSLVSDEQFF.